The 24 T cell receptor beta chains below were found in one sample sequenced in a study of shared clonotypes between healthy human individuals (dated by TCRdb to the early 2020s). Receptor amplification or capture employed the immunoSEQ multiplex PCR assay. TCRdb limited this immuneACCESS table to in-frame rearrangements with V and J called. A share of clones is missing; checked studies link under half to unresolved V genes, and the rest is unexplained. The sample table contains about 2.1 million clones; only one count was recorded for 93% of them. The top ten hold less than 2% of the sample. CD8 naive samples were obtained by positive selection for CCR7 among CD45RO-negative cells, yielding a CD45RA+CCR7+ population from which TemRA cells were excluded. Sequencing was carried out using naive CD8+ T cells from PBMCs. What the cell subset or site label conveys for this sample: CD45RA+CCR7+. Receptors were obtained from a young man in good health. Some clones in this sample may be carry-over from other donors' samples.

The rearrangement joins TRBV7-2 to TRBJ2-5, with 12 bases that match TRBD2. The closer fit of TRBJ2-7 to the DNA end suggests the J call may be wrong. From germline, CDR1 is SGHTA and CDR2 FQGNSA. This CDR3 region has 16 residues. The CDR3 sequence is CASSPLWTSGAYEQYF. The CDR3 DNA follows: TGTGCCAGCAGCCCGCTTTGGACTAGCGGGGCCTACGAGCAGTACTTC.

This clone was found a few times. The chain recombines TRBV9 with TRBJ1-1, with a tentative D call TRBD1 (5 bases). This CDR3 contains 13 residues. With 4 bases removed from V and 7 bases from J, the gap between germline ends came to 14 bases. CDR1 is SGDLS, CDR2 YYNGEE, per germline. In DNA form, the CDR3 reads TGTGCCAGCAGCCGCGCCGGGGGGGATGAAGCTTTCTTT. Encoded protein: CASSRAGGDEAFF.

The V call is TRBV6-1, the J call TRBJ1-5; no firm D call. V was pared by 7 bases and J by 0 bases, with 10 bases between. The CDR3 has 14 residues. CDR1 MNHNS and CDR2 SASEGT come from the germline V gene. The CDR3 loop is CASTPLYSNQPQHF. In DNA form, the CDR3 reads TGTGCCAGCACCCCCCTCTATAGCAATCAGCCCCAGCATTTT.

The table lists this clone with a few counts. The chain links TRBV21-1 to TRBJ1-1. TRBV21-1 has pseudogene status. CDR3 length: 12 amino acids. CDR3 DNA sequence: TGTGCCAGCGCCTTTATGAACACTGAAGCTTTCTTT. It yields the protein CASAFMNTEAFF.

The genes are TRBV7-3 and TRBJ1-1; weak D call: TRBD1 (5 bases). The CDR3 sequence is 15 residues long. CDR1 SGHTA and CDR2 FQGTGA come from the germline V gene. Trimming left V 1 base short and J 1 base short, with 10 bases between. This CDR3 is CASSLSGAPNTEAFF. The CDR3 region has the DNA TGTGCCAGCAGCTTAAGTGGGGCCCCGAACACTGAAGCTTTCTTT.

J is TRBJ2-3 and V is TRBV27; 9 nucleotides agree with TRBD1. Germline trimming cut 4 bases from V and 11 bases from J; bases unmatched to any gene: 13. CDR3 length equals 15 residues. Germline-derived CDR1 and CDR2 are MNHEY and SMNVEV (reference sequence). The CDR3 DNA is TGTGCCAGCAGTTCAGGGACAGGGTCTTGGTACAGGCAGTATTTT. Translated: CASSSGTGSWYRQYF.

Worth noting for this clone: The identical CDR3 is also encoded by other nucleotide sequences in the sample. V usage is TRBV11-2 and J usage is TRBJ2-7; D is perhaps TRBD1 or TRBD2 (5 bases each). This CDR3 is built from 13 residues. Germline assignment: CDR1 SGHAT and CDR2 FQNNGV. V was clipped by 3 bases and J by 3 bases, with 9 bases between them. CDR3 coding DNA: TGTGCCAGCAGCTTCGGGACCGACTACGAGCAGTACTTC. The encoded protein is CASSFGTDYEQYF.

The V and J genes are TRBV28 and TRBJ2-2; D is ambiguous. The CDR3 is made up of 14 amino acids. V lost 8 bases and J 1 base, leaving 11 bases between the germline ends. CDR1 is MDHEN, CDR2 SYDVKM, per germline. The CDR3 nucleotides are TGTGCCAGCCGTGGGCACTTGAACACCGGGGAGCTGTTTTTT. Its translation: CASRGHLNTGELFF.

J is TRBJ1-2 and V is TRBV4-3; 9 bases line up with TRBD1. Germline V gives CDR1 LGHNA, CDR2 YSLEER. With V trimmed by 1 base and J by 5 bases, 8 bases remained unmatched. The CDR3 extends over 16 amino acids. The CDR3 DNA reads TGCGCCAGCAGCCAAGCCCCGGGACAGGGAATGTATGGCTACACCTTC. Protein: CASSQAPGQGMYGYTF.

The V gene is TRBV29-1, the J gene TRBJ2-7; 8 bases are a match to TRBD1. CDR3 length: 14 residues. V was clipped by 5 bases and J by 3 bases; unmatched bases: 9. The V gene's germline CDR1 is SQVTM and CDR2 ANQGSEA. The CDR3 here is CSVSSDRVIYEQYF. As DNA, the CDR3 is TGCAGCGTTTCCTCGGACAGGGTTATCTACGAGCAGTACTTC.

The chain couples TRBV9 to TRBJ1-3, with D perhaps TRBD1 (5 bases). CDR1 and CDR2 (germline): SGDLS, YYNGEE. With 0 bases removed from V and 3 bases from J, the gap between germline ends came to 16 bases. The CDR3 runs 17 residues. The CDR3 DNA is TGTGCCAGCAGCGTAGTTGCAGGGTCCCTCGTTGGAAACACCATATATTTT. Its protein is CASSVVAGSLVGNTIYF.

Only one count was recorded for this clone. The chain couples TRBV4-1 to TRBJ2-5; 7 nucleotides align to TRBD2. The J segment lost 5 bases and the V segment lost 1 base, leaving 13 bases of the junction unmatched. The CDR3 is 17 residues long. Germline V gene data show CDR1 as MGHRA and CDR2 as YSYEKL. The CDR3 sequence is CASSQVGGSGFRETQYF. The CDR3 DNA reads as TGCGCCAGCAGCCAAGTGGGGGGTAGCGGGTTCCGGGAGACCCAGTACTTC.

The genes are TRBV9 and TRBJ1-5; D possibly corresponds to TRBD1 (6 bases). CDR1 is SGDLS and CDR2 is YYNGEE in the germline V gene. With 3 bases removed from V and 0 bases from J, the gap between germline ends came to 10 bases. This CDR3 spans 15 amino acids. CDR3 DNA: TGTGCCAGCAGCGAACAGGGCTATAGCAATCAGCCCCAGCATTTT. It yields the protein CASSEQGYSNQPQHF.

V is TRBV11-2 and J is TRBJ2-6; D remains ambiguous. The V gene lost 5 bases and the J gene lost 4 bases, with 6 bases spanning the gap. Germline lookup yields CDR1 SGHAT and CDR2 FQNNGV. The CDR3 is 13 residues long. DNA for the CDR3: TGTGCCAGCAGCCTAGGAGGGGCCAACGTCCTGACTTTC. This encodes CASSLGGANVLTF.

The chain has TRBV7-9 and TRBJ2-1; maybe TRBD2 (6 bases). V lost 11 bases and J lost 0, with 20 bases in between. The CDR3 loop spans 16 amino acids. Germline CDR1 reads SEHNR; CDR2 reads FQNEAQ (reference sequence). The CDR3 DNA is TGTGCCGCCGTGCGGGCTAGCGCCAGCTCCTACAATGAGCAGTTCTTC. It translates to CAAVRASASSYNEQFF.

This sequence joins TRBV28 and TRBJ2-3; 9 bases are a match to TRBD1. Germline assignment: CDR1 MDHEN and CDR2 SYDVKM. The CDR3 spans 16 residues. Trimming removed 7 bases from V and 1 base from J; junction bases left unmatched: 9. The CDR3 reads CASTQRRDRGTDTQYF. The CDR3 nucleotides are TGTGCCAGCACCCAAAGGAGGGACAGGGGCACAGATACGCAGTATTTT.

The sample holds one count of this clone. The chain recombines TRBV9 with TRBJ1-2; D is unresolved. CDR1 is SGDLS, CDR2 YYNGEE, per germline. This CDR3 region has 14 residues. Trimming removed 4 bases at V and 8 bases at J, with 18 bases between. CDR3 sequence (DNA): TGTGCCAGCAGCCCGCGGGAAGTAAGGAGGGGCTACACCTTC. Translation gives CASSPREVRRGYTF.

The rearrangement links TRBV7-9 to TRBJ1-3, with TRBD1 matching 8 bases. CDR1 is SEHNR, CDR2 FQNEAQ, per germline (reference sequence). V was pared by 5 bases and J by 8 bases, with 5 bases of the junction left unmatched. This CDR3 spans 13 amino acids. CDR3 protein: CASSHGQGHTIYF. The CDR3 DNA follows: TGTGCCAGCAGCCACGGACAGGGCCACACCATATATTTT.

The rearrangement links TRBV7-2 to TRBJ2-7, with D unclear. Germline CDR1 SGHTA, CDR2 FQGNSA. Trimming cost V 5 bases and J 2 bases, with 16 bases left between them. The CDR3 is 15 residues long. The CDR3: CASSASDLPAYEQYF. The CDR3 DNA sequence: TGTGCCAGCAGCGCTTCGGACCTTCCGGCCTACGAGCAGTACTTC. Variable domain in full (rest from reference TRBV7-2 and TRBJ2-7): GAGVSQSPSNKVTEKGKDVELRCDPISGHTALYWYRQSLGQGLEFLIYFQGNSAPDKSGLPSDRFSAERTGGSVSTLTIQRTQQEDSAVYLCASSASDLPAYEQYFGPGTRLTVT.

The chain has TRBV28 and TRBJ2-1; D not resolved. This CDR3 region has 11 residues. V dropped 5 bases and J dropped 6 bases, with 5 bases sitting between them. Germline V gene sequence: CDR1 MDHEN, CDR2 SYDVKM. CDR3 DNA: TGTGCCAGCAGTGTGTTCAATGAGCAGTTCTTC. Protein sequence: CASSVFNEQFF.

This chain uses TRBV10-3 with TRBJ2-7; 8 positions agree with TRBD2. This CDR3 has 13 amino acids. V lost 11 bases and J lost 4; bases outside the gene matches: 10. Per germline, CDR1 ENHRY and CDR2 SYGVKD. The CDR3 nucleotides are TGTGCCTCAACCGGGCGGGGGGAGTACGAGCAGTACTTC. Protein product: CASTGRGEYEQYF.

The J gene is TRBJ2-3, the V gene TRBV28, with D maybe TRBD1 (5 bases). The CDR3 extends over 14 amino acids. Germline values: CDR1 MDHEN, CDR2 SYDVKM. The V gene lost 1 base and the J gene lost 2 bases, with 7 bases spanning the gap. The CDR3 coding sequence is TGTGCCAGCAGTTTATTCAGGGTCACAGATACGCAGTATTTT. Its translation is CASSLFRVTDTQYF. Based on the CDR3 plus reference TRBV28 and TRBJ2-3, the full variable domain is DVKVTQSSRYLVKRTGEKVFLECVQDMDHENMFWYRQDPGLGLRLIYFSYDVKMKEKGDIPEGYSVSREKKERFSLILESASTNQTSMYLCASSLFRVTDTQYFGPGTRLTVL.

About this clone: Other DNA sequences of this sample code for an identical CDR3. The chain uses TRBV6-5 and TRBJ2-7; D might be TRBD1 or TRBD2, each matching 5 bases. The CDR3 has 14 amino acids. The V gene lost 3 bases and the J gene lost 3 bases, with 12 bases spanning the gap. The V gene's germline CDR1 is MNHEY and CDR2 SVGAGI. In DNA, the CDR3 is TGTGCCAGCAGTTATGGGGGACCTCACTACGAGCAGTACTTC. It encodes CASSYGGPHYEQYF.

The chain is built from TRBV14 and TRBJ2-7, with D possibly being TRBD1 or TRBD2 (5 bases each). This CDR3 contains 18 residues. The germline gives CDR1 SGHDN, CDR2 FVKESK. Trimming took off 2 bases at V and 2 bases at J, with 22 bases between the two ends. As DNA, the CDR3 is TGTGCCAGCAGCCAAATTGGATTGGGGGAACCGGCCACCTACGAGCAGTACTTC. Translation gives CASSQIGLGEPATYEQYF.